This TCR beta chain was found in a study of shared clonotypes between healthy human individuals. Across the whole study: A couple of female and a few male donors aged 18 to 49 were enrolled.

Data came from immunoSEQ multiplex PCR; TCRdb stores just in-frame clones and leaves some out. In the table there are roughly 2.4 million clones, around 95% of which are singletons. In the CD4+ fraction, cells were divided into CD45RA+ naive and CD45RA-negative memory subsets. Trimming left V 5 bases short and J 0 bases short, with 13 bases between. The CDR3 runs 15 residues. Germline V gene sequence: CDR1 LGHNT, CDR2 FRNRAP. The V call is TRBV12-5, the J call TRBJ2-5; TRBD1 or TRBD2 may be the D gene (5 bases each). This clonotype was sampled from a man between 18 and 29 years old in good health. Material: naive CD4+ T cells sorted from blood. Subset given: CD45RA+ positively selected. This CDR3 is CASGTGDHYQETQYF. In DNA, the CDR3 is TGTGCTAGTGGTACCGGGGACCACTACCAAGAGACCCAGTACTTC.